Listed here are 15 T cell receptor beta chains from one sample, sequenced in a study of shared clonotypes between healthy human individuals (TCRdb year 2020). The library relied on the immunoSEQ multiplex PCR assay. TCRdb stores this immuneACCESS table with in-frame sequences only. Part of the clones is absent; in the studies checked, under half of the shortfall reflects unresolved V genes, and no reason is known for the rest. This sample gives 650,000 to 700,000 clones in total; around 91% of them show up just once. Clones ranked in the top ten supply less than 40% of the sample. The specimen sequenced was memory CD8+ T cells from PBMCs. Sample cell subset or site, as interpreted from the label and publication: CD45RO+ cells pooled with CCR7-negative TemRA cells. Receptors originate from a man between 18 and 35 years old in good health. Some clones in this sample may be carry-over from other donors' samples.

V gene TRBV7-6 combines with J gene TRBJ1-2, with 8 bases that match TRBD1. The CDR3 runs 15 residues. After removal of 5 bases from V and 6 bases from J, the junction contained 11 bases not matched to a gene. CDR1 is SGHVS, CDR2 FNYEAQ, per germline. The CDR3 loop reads CASSGWTGTLDGYTF. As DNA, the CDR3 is TGTGCCAGCAGCGGATGGACAGGGACTCTCGATGGCTACACCTTC. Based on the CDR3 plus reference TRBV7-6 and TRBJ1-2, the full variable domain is GAGVSQSPRYKVTKRGQDVALRCDPISGHVSLYWYRQALGQGPEFLTYFNYEAQQDKSGLPNDRFSAERPEGSISTLTIQRTEQRDSAMYRCASSGWTGTLDGYTFGSGTRLTVV.

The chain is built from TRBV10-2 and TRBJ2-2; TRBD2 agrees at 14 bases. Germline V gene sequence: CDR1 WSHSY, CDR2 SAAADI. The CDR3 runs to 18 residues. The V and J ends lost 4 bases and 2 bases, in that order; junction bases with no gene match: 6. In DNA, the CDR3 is TGCGCCAGCAGTGCGACTAGCGGGAGGGTTGGCAACACCGGGGAGCTGTTTTTT. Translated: CASSATSGRVGNTGELFF.

The CDR3 reads CASSRRRNLLNEQFF. DNA of the CDR3: TGTGCCAGCAGCCGAAGACGGAATCTTCTCAATGAGCAGTTCTTC. This chain links TRBV5-8 with TRBJ2-1; D gene ambiguous. CDR1 SGHTS and CDR2 YDEGEE come from the germline V gene. The CDR3 has 15 residues. V lost 4 bases to trimming and J lost 6 bases, with 17 bases between them.

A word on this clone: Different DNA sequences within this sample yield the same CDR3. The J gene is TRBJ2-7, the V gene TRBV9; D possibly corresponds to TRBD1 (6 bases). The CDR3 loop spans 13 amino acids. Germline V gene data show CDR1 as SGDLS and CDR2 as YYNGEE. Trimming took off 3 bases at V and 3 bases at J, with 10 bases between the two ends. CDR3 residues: CASSAGDLYEQYF. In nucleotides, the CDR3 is TGTGCCAGCAGCGCAGGGGACCTCTACGAGCAGTACTTC.

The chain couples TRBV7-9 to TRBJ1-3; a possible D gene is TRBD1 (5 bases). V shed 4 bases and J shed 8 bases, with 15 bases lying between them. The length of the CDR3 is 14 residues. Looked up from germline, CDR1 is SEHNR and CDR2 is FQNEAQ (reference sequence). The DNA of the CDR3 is TGTGCCAGCAGCTCGGGACTGCGGCAGGACACCATATATTTT. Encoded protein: CASSSGLRQDTIYF.

The CDR3 loop is CASSFRDRGKNEQFF. CDR3 coding DNA: TGTGCCAGCAGTTTCCGGGACAGGGGGAAAAATGAGCAGTTCTTC. This chain links TRBV6-5 with TRBJ2-1, with 11 bases fitting TRBD1. The CDR3 is 15 amino acids. With 4 bases clipped from V and 7 bases from J, the junction kept 6 bases outside the gene matches. CDR1 and CDR2 from the germline V gene are MNHEY and SVGAGI.

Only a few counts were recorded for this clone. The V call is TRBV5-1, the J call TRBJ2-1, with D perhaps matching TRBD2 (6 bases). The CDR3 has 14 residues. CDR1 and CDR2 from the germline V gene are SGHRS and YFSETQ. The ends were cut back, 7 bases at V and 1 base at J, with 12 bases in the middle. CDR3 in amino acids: CASYPGESYNEQFF. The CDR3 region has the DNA TGCGCCAGCTACCCGGGAGAATCCTACAATGAGCAGTTCTTC.

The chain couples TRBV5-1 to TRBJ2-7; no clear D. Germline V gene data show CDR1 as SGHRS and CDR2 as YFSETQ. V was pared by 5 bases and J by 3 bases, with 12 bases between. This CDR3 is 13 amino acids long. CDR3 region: CASRGTEDYEQYF. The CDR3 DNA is TGCGCCAGCAGAGGAACTGAGGACTACGAGCAGTACTTC.

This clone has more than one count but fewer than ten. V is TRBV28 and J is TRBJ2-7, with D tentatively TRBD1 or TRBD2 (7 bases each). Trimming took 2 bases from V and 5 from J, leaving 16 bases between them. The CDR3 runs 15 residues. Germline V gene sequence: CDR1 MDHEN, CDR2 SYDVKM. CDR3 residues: CASSLPPGGGHEQYF. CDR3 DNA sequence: TGTGCCAGCAGTTTACCGCCAGGGGGGGGCCACGAGCAGTACTTC.

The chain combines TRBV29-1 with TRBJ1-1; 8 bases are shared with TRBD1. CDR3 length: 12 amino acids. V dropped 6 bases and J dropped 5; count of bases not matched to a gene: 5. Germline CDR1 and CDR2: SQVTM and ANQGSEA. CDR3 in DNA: TGCAGCGTCTGGACAGGGTGGACTGAAGCTTTCTTT. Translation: CSVWTGWTEAFF.

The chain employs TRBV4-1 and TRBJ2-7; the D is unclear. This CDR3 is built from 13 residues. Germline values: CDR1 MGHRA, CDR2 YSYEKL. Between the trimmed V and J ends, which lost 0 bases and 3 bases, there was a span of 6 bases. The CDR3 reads CASSQDPNYEQYF. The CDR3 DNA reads TGCGCCAGCAGCCAAGATCCCAACTACGAGCAGTACTTC.

Here the CDR3 DNA reads TGTGCCAGCAGTGCTCTAGCGGGAGGGATGTATGAGCAGTTCTTC. Translating it yields CASSALAGGMYEQFF. V is TRBV28 and J is TRBJ2-1, with 12 bases fitting TRBD2. With V trimmed by 5 bases and J by 8 bases, 7 bases remained unmatched. The germline CDR1 and CDR2 sequences are MDHEN and SYDVKM. This CDR3 has 15 residues.

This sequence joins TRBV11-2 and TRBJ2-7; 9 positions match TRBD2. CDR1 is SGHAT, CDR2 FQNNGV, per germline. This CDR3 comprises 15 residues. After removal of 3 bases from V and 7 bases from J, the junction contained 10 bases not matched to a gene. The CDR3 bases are TGTGCCAGCAGCTTTTTTAGCGGGAGCGGCGAAGAGCAGTACTTC. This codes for CASSFFSGSGEEQYF. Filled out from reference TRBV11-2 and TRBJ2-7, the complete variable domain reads EAGVAQSPRYKIIEKRQSVAFWCNPISGHATLYWYQQILGQGPKLLIQFQNNGVVDDSQLPKDRFSAERLKGVDSTLKIQPAKLEDSAVYLCASSFFSGSGEEQYFGPGTRLTVT.

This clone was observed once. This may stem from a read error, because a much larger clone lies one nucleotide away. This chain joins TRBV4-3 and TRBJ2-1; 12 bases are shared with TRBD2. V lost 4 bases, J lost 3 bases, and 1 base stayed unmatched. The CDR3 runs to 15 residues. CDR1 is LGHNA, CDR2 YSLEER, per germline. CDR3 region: CASSPGLAGYNEQFF. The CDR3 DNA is TGCGCCAGCAGCCCGGGACTAGCGGGCTACAATGAGCAGTTCTTC.

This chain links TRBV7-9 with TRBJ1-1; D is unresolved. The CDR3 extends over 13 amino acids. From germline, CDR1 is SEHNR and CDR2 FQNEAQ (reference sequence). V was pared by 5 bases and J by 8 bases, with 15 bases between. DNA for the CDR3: TGTGCCAGCAGCCCCGGGCGGGTAGGGGAAGCTTTCTTT. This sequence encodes CASSPGRVGEAFF.